These 25 T cell receptor beta chains were sequenced from one sample in a study of cytomegalovirus exposure and HLA in healthy donors. PCR primers comprised 60 Vbeta and 13 Jbeta primers. The repertoire was sequenced with immunoSEQ multiplex PCR; TCRdb's copy has only in-frame clones and lacks some. The sample includes some 200,000 clones, roughly 90% of them seen just once. Sequencing used PBMCs. Every receptor here comes from a girl under three years old in good health and CMV-seronegative.

The chain is built from TRBV4-3 and TRBJ2-1; D remains unclear. Germline CDR1 LGHNA, CDR2 YSLEER. The CDR3 is 14 amino acids. With 0 bases removed from V and 11 bases from J, the gap between germline ends came to 14 bases. CDR3 nucleotides: TGCGCCAGCAGCCAAGAGAGAGAGAACGCTAAGCAGTTCTTC. Residues: CASSQERENAKQFF.

The genes are TRBV12-1 and TRBJ2-7; TRBD2 reflects the table's D call only, with no check against the DNA. TRBV12-1 is a pseudogene segment. This CDR3 region has 15 residues. The CDR3: CASSFQRAGVYEQYF. CDR3 in DNA: TGTGCCAGCAGCTTTCAGAGGGCGGGAGTCTACGAGCAGTACTTC.

This chain connects TRBV29-1 to TRBJ1-2; no clear D gene. The V gene's germline CDR1 is SQVTM and CDR2 ANQGSEA. Trimming took off 3 bases at V and 3 bases at J, with 11 bases between the two ends. The CDR3 extends over 13 amino acids. The CDR3 DNA is TGCAGCGTTGAGATAACTGCGCACTATGGCTACACCTTC. It is translated as CSVEITAHYGYTF.

This clone was observed a few times. The chain joins TRBV10-3 to TRBJ1-5, with D tentatively TRBD1 (6 bases). The CDR3 runs to 15 residues. Trimming took off 2 bases at V and 4 bases at J, with 12 bases between the two ends. Germline V lookup: CDR1 ENHRY, CDR2 SYGVKD. DNA of the CDR3: TGTGCCATCAGTGAGGGGGGCAGGGGAAATCAGCCCCAGCATTTT. This gives the protein CAISEGGRGNQPQHF.

The chain links TRBV5-6 to TRBJ2-7, with D perhaps matching TRBD2 (6 bases). Germline V gives CDR1 SGHDT, CDR2 YYEEEE. The CDR3 sequence is 14 residues long. Trimming removed 3 bases from V and 2 bases from J, with 12 bases in between. CDR3 residues: CASSWGGVAYEQYF. The CDR3, as DNA: TGTGCCAGCAGCTGGGGCGGGGTGGCCTACGAGCAGTACTTC.

The chain links TRBV21-1 to TRBJ1-1; TRBD1 reflects the table's D call only, with no check against the DNA. TRBV21-1 is flagged as a pseudogene. CDR3 length: 17 amino acids. CDR3 DNA sequence: TGTGCCAGCAGCAAAAATTGGGGGACAGACTCGGCGACTGAAGCTTTCTTT. Its protein product is CASSKNWGTDSATEAFF.

The rearrangement joins TRBV13 to TRBJ2-4; D is possibly TRBD1 (6 bases). CDR1 is PRHDT and CDR2 is FYEKMQ in the germline V gene (reference sequence). The CDR3 runs to 16 residues. Between the trimmed V and J ends, which lost 4 bases and 1 base, there was a span of 14 bases. The CDR3 reads CASSSNTGTAKNIQYF. The CDR3 region has the DNA TGTGCCAGCAGCTCCAACACAGGGACGGCCAAAAACATTCAGTACTTC.

This chain uses TRBV5-5 with TRBJ2-4; possibly TRBD2 for D (6 bases). Germline assignment: CDR1 SGHKS and CDR2 YYEKEE (reference sequence). This CDR3 contains 17 residues. V was cut by 4 bases and J by 2 bases, with 19 bases left in between. In nucleotides, the CDR3 is TGTGCCAGCAGCCGCAGGAGGGCGATCAGGACCAAAAACATTCAGTACTTC. Translating it yields CASSRRRAIRTKNIQYF. The full variable domain, in which reference TRBV5-5 and TRBJ2-4 provide the parts outside the CDR3, is DAGVTQSPTHLIKTRGQQVTLRCSPISGHKSVSWYQQVLGQGPQFIFQYYEKEERGRGNFPDRFSARQFPNYSSELNVNALLLGDSALYLCASSRRRAIRTKNIQYFGAGTRLSVL.

This sequence joins TRBV4-3 and TRBJ1-2, with D possibly matching TRBD1 (5 bases). This CDR3 contains 13 residues. Per the germline V gene, CDR1 is LGHNA and CDR2 is YSLEER. The V and J ends lost 3 bases and 1 base respectively, with 6 bases between them. CDR3 loop: CASSQDNNYGYTF. The CDR3 bases are TGCGCCAGCAGCCAGGACAATAACTATGGCTACACCTTC.

This chain's CDR3 is CASSQGQGNEKLFF. CDR3 nucleotide sequence: TGTGCCAGCTCACAAGGACAGGGTAATGAAAAACTGTTTTTT. The V gene is TRBV18, the J gene TRBJ1-4; TRBD1 matches 8 bases. Germline CDR1 is KGHSH and CDR2 is LQKENI. V lost 4 bases and J lost 4; bases outside the gene matches: 2. The CDR3 has 14 amino acids.

This clone was seen only once. The V and J genes are TRBV11-1 and TRBJ2-5, with 7 nucleotides matching TRBD2. The assigned J gene may be wrong: the sequence end matches TRBJ2-7 better. The CDR3 consists of 15 residues. Germline-derived CDR1 and CDR2 are SGHAT and FQDESV (reference sequence). This chain's CDR3 is CASSLVAGASYEQYF. The CDR3 DNA follows: TGTGCCAGCAGCTTAGTGGCGGGAGCATCCTACGAGCAGTACTTC.

On this clone itself: The junction departs from the called germline gene at one end, perhaps through a read error. At the DNA level, this CDR3 is encoded by other sequences in the same sample as well. The chain is built from TRBV7-8 and TRBJ2-1; 11 positions match TRBD2. CDR3 size: 15 residues. Germline values: CDR1 SGHVS, CDR2 FQNEAQ. CDR3 loop: CASSIAGGRYNEQFF. In nucleotides, the CDR3 is TGTGCCAGCAGCATAGCGGGGGGGAGATACAATGAGCAGTTCTTC.

This sequence joins TRBV7-6 and TRBJ2-2, with D maybe TRBD1 (5 bases). Germline V gives CDR1 SGHVS, CDR2 FNYEAQ. CDR3 length: 14 residues. The V end lost 4 bases, the J end lost 8 bases, and 14 bases lay between the germline ends. Written as DNA, the CDR3 is TGTGCCAGCAGCTCTCAGCGAACAGGAGGGGAGCTGTTTTTT. Its protein is CASSSQRTGGELFF.

The genes are TRBV2 and TRBJ2-3, with a weak D call TRBD1 (5 bases). Germline lookup yields CDR1 SNHLY and CDR2 FYNNEI. The CDR3 is made up of 11 amino acids. With 7 bases removed from V and 7 bases from J, the gap between germline ends came to 9 bases. This CDR3 reads CASTQGYTQYF. As DNA, the CDR3 is TGTGCCAGCACCCAGGGATATACGCAGTATTTT.

The chain has TRBV6-1 and TRBJ1-1; D gene ambiguous. Germline CDR1 and CDR2: MNHNS and SASEGT. Between the trimmed V and J ends, which lost 0 bases and 10 bases, there was a span of 12 bases. The CDR3 is 13 amino acids. CDR3 bases: TGTGCCAGCAGTGAAGCCTTGGACTGGGGAGCTTTCTTT. It encodes CASSEALDWGAFF.

This chain connects TRBV11-2 to TRBJ2-5; tentative D call: TRBD2 (5 bases). Germline V CDR1 and CDR2: SGHAT, FQNNGV. With 5 bases removed from V and 5 bases from J, the gap between germline ends came to 21 bases. This CDR3 region has 16 residues. The CDR3 region has the DNA TGTGCCAGCAGCGCCCAGAGGGCCGGGAATGGTGAGACCCAGTACTTC. Protein sequence: CASSAQRAGNGETQYF. Based on the CDR3 plus reference TRBV11-2 and TRBJ2-5, the full variable domain is EAGVAQSPRYKIIEKRQSVAFWCNPISGHATLYWYQQILGQGPKLLIQFQNNGVVDDSQLPKDRFSAERLKGVDSTLKIQPAKLEDSAVYLCASSAQRAGNGETQYFGPGTRLLVL.

The chain recombines TRBV12-5 with TRBJ1-5; the D is unclear. The CDR3 has 12 amino acids. Trimming removed 1 base at V and 4 bases at J, with 2 bases between. Germline V gene sequence: CDR1 LGHNT, CDR2 FRNRAP. The CDR3 DNA is TGTGCTAGTGGTTTGGCGAATCAGCCCCAGCATTTT. This codes for CASGLANQPQHF. Full variable domain (outside the CDR3, taken from reference TRBV12-5 and TRBJ1-5): DARVTQTPRHKVTEMGQEVTMRCQPILGHNTVFWYRQTMMQGLELLAYFRNRAPLDDSGMPKDRFSAEMPDATLATLKIQPSEPRDSAVYFCASGLANQPQHFGDGTRLSIL.

CDR3 nucleotides: TGTGCCAGTAGACAGGGAGGGAACTCTGGAAACACCATATATTTT. As protein: CASRQGGNSGNTIYF. The rearrangement joins TRBV19 to TRBJ1-3; D is possibly TRBD1 (6 bases). Trimming removed 6 bases from V and 0 bases from J, with 12 bases in between. The CDR3 loop spans 15 amino acids. CDR1 is LNHDA and CDR2 is SQIVND in the germline V gene (reference sequence).

J is TRBJ2-7 and V is TRBV2, with D perhaps TRBD1 (6 bases). The V end was cut by 8 bases, the J end by 3 bases, with 14 bases between. This CDR3 has 13 residues. Germline V lookup: CDR1 SNHLY, CDR2 FYNNEI. The CDR3 sequence: CASLQGVVYEQYF. CDR3 coding DNA: TGTGCCAGCCTACAGGGTGTTGTCTACGAGCAGTACTTC.

This chain uses TRBV7-2 with TRBJ1-4, with TRBD1 as a possible D gene (5 bases). V lost 1 base, J lost 0 bases, and 15 bases lay in between. The CDR3 runs to 18 residues. Germline V lookup: CDR1 SGHTA, CDR2 FQGNSA. The CDR3 DNA reads as TGTGCCAGCAGCTTAGACGGACACGGCAGGGCAACTAATGAAAAACTGTTTTTT. It encodes CASSLDGHGRATNEKLFF.

J is TRBJ2-6 and V is TRBV30; D gene ambiguous. Per the germline V gene, CDR1 is GTSNPN and CDR2 is SVGIG (reference sequence). This CDR3 is 15 amino acids long. The V end was cut by 3 bases, the J end by 1 base, with 10 bases between. CDR3 sequence reads: CAWRIERSGANVLTF. CDR3 sequence (DNA): TGTGCCTGGAGGATAGAAAGATCTGGGGCCAACGTCCTGACTTTC.

V is TRBV4-2 and J is TRBJ2-1; 12 positions agree with TRBD1. CDR1 is LGHNA, CDR2 YNFKEQ, per germline. V lost 0 bases and J lost 5; bases outside the gene matches: 2. This CDR3 is built from 16 residues. This CDR3 is CASSQEGQGANNEQFF. In DNA, the CDR3 is TGTGCCAGCAGCCAAGAGGGACAGGGGGCTAACAATGAGCAGTTCTTC.

The rearrangement joins TRBV7-2 to TRBJ1-5; 7 bases line up with TRBD1. Germline CDR1 SGHTA, CDR2 FQGNSA. This CDR3 has 14 residues. J gave up 4 bases and V 5 bases, and 5 bases lay outside the gene matches. The CDR3 bases are TGTGCCAGCAGCCCGGGGACAGTGAATCAGCCCCAGCATTTT. Its translation is CASSPGTVNQPQHF.

V is TRBV10-3 and J is TRBJ2-2, with 12 bases lining up with TRBD2. In germline, CDR1 is ENHRY, CDR2 SYGVKD. The CDR3 covers 15 residues. V shed 3 bases and J 6 bases; nucleotides not matched to a gene: 2. CDR3 in DNA: TGTGCCATCAGTGATCTAGCGGGAGGGTCCGGGGAGCTGTTTTTT. Protein: CAISDLAGGSGELFF.

The chain links TRBV6-5 to TRBJ2-5; no reliable D call. V was pared by 5 bases and J by 5 bases, with 15 bases between. CDR1 and CDR2 from the germline V gene are MNHEY and SVGAGI. The CDR3 totals 14 residues. CDR3 DNA sequence: TGTGCCAGCAGTGCCGGCGGAGCAAGCGAGACCCAGTACTTC. This encodes CASSAGGASETQYF.